This is a list of T cell receptor beta chains from one sample in a study of yellow fever vaccine responses in identical twins. TCRdb called the RT-PCR reads again in MiXCR, with one record for every CDR3 protein. The repertoire holds under 3,000 distinct CDR3 sequences, with over 65% as singletons. The material sequenced was T cells from blood (PBMCs), unsorted or a sorted subset (not recorded which), taken before or after yellow fever vaccination (not recorded which). Receptor source: a woman aged 18-29 years who received the yellow fever vaccine. Both conserved end residues are part of each CDR3. The D gene is left open where the match is weak. Clone size is given for some rows only: seen once, a few or many times, or a class if the clone is expanded.

j_call	v_call	clone_size	d_call	cdr3_nt	cdr3_aa
TRBJ1-2	TRBV11-1	-	-	TGTGCCAGCAGCACCCGAAGGGCAGGGCTCCATGGCTACACCTTC	CASSTRRAGLHGYTF
TRBJ2-2	TRBV9	-	TRBD1	TGTGCCAGCAGCGCAAGGGACAGGACTAACACCGGGGAGCTGTTTTTT	CASSARDRTNTGELFF
TRBJ1-2	TRBV6-1	-	-	TGTGCCAGCAGCTCCCAGACGGCTAGCTATGGCTACACCTTC	CASSSQTASYGYTF
TRBJ1-1	TRBV5-1	-	TRBD1	TGCGCCAGCAGCTTGAAGACAGGGGGCTTTGGGACTGAAGCTTTCTTT	CASSLKTGGFGTEAFF
TRBJ2-7	TRBV11-1	-	TRBD2	TGTGCCAGCAGCGTCGGACTAGCGGGACCCTACGAGCAGTACTTC	CASSVGLAGPYEQYF
TRBJ2-1	TRBV10-3	-	-	TGTGCCATCAGTGAGTCGCGGGATTCCTACAATGAGCAGTTCTTC	CAISESRDSYNEQFF
TRBJ1-1	TRBV6-5	few	-	TGTGCCAGCAGTTACAGAGACAGGAGGGTGAACACTGAAGCTTTCTTT	CASSYRDRRVNTEAFF
TRBJ2-1	TRBV2	-	TRBD1	TGTGCCAGCAGTGAAAGTAGACAGGGGGCCTACAATGAGCAGTTCTTC	CASSESRQGAYNEQFF
TRBJ2-7	TRBV7-9	-	-	TGTGCCAGCGAGAGCGCTTTGGGGTACGAGCAGTACTTC	CASESALGYEQYF
TRBJ1-1	TRBV15	-	TRBD1	TGTGCCACCAGCAGAGAGTCGGGACAGGGGGCTAACACTGAAGCTTTCTTT	CATSRESGQGANTEAFF
TRBJ2-1	TRBV28	-	-	TGTGCCAGCAGTTTACTAGCCAGGGTACAGCAGTTCTTC	CASSLLARVQQFF
TRBJ2-2	TRBV5-4	-	TRBD1	TGTGCCAGCAGCTTGGCCGGCAGGGGGCTTTACACCGGGGAGCTGTTTTTT	CASSLAGRGLYTGELFF
TRBJ2-2	TRBV5-1	-	-	TGCGCCAGCAGCTTAACGGGACAAATCACCGGGGAGCTGTTTTTT	CASSLTGQITGELFF
TRBJ1-1	TRBV15	-	TRBD1	TGTGCCACCAGCAGAGATCGTGTCGACAGGGGGCTAGCTTTCTTT	CATSRDRVDRGLAFF
TRBJ2-1	TRBV5-1	-	-	TGCGCCAGCAGCTTACGAAGGTCTGATGCGTGGGGGGAGCAGTTCTTC	CASSLRRSDAWGEQFF
TRBJ1-1	TRBV23-1	few	TRBD1	TGCGCCAGCACCCAGGGGGCCGACACTGAAGCTTTCTTT	CASTQGADTEAFF
TRBJ2-5	TRBV4-2	-	TRBD2	TGTGCCAGCAGCCAAGGGAGCGGGAATGGGCAAGAGACCCAGTACTTC	CASSQGSGNGQETQYF